This T cell receptor (beta chain) was sequenced for a study of T-cell memory formation after mild COVID-19. Trimming removed 3 bases from V and 9 bases from J, with 11 bases in between. This CDR3 is built from 13 residues. Notes on the study in general: CD4+ clones that contracted lay mainly in CM and EM; CD8+ ones lay in EMRA. Among clones contracting day 15 to 85, CD4/CD8 was balanced, whereas later expanders leaned CD4+.

Each CDR3 protein gets one entry after TCRdb re-called the 5' RACE reads with MiXCR. The sample lists over 450,000 distinct CDR3 sequences, roughly 20% seen once, with approximately 13% in the top ten. Worth noting for this clonotype: The antigen is not known.

Source material: PBMCs or a T cell subset sorted from them (not recorded which). The V call is TRBV12-3 or TRBV12-4, the J call TRBJ2-2, with unresolved D. This clonotype originated in an adult woman who had mild COVID-19 (a few samples of this study predate the infection). Cell type and time point are not known. CDR3 protein: CASSLGSTRELFF. CDR3 in DNA: TGTGCCAGCAGTTTGGGCTCCACGAGGGAGCTGTTTTTT.